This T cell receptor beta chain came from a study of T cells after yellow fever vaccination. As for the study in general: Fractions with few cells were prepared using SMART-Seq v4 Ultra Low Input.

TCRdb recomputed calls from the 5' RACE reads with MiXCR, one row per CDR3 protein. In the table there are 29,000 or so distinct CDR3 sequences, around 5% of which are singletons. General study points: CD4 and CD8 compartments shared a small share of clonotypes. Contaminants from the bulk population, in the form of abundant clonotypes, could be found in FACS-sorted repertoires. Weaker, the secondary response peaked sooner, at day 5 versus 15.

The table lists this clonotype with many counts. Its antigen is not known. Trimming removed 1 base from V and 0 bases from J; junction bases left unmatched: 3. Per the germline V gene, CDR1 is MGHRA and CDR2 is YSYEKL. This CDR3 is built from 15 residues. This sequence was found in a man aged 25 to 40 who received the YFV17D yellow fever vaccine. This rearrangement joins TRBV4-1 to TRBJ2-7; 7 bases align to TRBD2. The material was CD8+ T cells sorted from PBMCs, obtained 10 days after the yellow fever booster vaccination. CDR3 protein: CASSQVGGGSYEQYF. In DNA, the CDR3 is TGCGCCAGCAGCCAAGTGGGGGGGGGCTCCTACGAGCAGTACTTC.